The 9 T cell receptor beta chains in this list originate from one sample, sequenced in a study of blood T cell repertoires in COVID-19. This table comes from immunoSEQ multiplex PCR, and its TCRdb copy is limited to in-frame clones, with some not included. Of about 54,000 clones listed, roughly nine tenths are singletons. Sequenced sample: peripheral blood. These receptors all stem from a woman aged 55-75 years with active or convalescent COVID-19.

V is TRBV9 and J is TRBJ1-2; 12 bases align to TRBD1. The germline V gene has CDR1 SGDLS and CDR2 YYNGEE. The V segment lost 5 bases and the J segment 2 bases; nucleotides outside the gene matches: 7. The CDR3 runs 16 residues. The CDR3 here is CASSGTGGEGNYGYTF. The CDR3 DNA reads TGTGCCAGCAGTGGGACAGGGGGCGAGGGGAACTATGGCTACACCTTC.

The rearrangement links TRBV24-1 to TRBJ2-7; the match to TRBD1 covers 7 bases. Germline lookup yields CDR1 KGHDR and CDR2 SFDVKD. This CDR3 is built from 13 residues. V dropped 5 bases and J dropped 7; count of bases not matched to a gene: 7. For the CDR3, the DNA is TGTGCCACCAGTGGACAGGGCCAGGATGAGCAGTACTTC. It yields the protein CATSGQGQDEQYF.

V is TRBV28 and J is TRBJ2-2, with 7 bases identical to TRBD1. The V gene's germline CDR1 is MDHEN and CDR2 SYDVKM. Germline trimming cut 5 bases from V and 5 bases from J; bases unmatched to any gene: 2. The CDR3 is made up of 13 amino acids. In nucleotides, the CDR3 is TGTGCCAGCAGTCGGGACAGTACCGGGGAGCTGTTTTTT. It is translated as CASSRDSTGELFF.

CDR3 sequence (DNA): TGTGCCATCAGTGACCCGGACAGGGCGACGACCTACGAGCAGTACTTC. Amino acid sequence: CAISDPDRATTYEQYF. The chain is built from TRBV10-3 and TRBJ2-7; TRBD1 matches at 8 bases. Germline V CDR1 and CDR2: ENHRY, SYGVKD. After removal of 3 bases from V and 2 bases from J, the junction contained 9 bases not matched to a gene. This CDR3 comprises 16 residues.

This rearrangement joins TRBV7-6 to TRBJ2-3; 10 positions match TRBD2. Per germline, CDR1 SGHVS and CDR2 FNYEAQ. The CDR3 has 14 residues. J gave up 5 bases and V 3 bases, and 2 bases lay outside the gene matches. CDR3 DNA: TGTGCCAGCAGCTTGAGCGGGGGGGTAGATACGCAGTATTTT. This encodes CASSLSGGVDTQYF.

The gene calls are TRBV7-2 and TRBJ1-5, with D maybe TRBD1 (5 bases). V was clipped by 2 bases and J by 7 bases, with 12 bases between them. Germline CDR1 and CDR2: SGHTA and FQGNSA. The CDR3 totals 14 residues. In DNA, the CDR3 is TGTGCCAGCAGCTTATCGTCGGGGGAACAGCCCCAGCATTTT. The encoded protein is CASSLSSGEQPQHF.

The rearrangement joins TRBV28 to TRBJ1-2; 9 bases map to TRBD1. This CDR3 spans 12 amino acids. From germline, CDR1 is MDHEN and CDR2 SYDVKM. The trim removed 8 bases at V and 8 bases at J, leaving 6 bases unmatched. The CDR3 is CASGTGGRGYTF. CDR3 sequence (DNA): TGTGCCAGCGGAACAGGGGGCCGAGGCTACACCTTC.

The genes are TRBV10-3 and TRBJ2-2; 7 nucleotides align to TRBD2. The CDR3 contains 14 residues. The junction had 0 bases not matched to a gene; V was cut back by 5 bases and J by 0 bases. Germline V gene data show CDR1 as ENHRY and CDR2 as SYGVKD. This CDR3 reads CAISLAANTGELFF. In DNA form, the CDR3 reads TGTGCCATCAGTCTAGCGGCGAACACCGGGGAGCTGTTTTTT.

The chain links TRBV9 to TRBJ1-2; D is ambiguous. V was shortened by 4 bases and J by 7 bases, with 17 bases between the two germline ends. CDR3 length: 14 residues. The germline CDR1 and CDR2 sequences are SGDLS and YYNGEE. Here the CDR3 DNA reads TGTGCCAGCAGCCCCCAAATCTTGGGCAGTGGCTACACCTTC. This sequence encodes CASSPQILGSGYTF.